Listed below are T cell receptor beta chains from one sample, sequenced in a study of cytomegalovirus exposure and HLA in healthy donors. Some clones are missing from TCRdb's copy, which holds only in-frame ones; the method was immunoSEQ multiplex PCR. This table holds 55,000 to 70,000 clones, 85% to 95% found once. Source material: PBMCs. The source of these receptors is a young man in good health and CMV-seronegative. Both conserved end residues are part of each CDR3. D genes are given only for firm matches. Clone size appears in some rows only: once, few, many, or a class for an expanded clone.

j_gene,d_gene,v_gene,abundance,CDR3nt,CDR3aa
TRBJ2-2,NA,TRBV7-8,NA,TGTGCCAGCAGTCGCCCGGGATCAGGGGCCGGGGAGCTGTTTTTT,CASSRPGSGAGELFF
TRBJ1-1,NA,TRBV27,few,TGTGCCAGCAGTCCCCCCCCGGTGGGAGGGAAGGGCACTGAAGCTTTCTTT,CASSPPPVGGKGTEAFF
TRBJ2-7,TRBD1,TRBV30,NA,TGTGCCTGGAGTAGGGGGACAGGGACCTACGAGCAGTACTTC,CAWSRGTGTYEQYF
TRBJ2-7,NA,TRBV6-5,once,TGTGCCAGCAGTACAGATATTTGGAACTACGAGCAGTACTTC,CASSTDIWNYEQYF
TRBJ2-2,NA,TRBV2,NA,TGTGCCAGCAGCGTACAGGGTATTAAAAACACCGGGGAGCTGTTTTTT,CASSVQGIKNTGELFF
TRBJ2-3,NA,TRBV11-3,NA,TGTGCCAGCAGCCTTGGGGCGGGACTCACAGATACGCAGTATTTT,CASSLGAGLTDTQYF
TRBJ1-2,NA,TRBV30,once,TGTGCCTGGAGTGATACGGATGGCTACACCTTC,CAWSDTDGYTF
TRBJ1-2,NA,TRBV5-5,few,TGTGCCAGCAGCTTGGACGGTACGGAGTTCTATGGCTACACCTTC,CASSLDGTEFYGYTF
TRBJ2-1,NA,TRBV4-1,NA,TGCGCCAGCAGCCAAGATCTTGGAGGGGCCCGGATATACAATGAGCAGTTCTTC,CASSQDLGGARIYNEQFF
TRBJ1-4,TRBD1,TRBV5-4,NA,TGTGCCAGCAGCGCAGGGGGCTGGGGTGAAAAACTGTTTTTT,CASSAGGWGEKLFF
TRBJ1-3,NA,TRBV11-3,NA,TGTGCCAGCAGCTTAGGGCCTCCAAATGCTGGAAACACCATATATTTT,CASSLGPPNAGNTIYF
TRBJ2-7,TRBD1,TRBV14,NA,TGTGCCAGCAGCCAAGACGAGGGGGCCGGCGACGAGCAGTACTTC,CASSQDEGAGDEQYF
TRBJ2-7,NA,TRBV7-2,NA,TGTGCCAGCAGTAGGGGGATCTACGAGCAGTACTTC,CASSRGIYEQYF
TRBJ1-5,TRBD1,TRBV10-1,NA,TGCGCCAGCAGTGAGGGGGACAGGGGCAATCAGCCCCAGCATTTT,CASSEGDRGNQPQHF
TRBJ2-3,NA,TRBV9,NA,TGTGCCAGCAGCGTAGCTTTGGCCACAGATACGCAGTATTTT,CASSVALATDTQYF
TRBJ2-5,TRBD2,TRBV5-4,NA,TGTGCCAGCAGCGAAGGACTAGCGGGAGCGTGGGAGACCCAGTACTTC,CASSEGLAGAWETQYF
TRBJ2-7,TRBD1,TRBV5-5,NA,TGTGCCAGCAGCCAAGGGGACAGGGGCCACGAGCAGTACTTC,CASSQGDRGHEQYF
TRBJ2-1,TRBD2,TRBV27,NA,TGTGCCAGCCGGCGGCGGCGGGAGGGGTTCAATGAGCAGTTCTTC,CASRRRREGFNEQFF
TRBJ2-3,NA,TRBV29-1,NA,TGCAGCGTTGCGGGCGGACTTCCAATGTTGGATACGCAGTATTTT,CSVAGGLPMLDTQYF
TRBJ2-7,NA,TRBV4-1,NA,TGCGCCAGCAGCCATGACCAAGGCAGGGGCTCCTACGAGCAGTACTTC,CASSHDQGRGSYEQYF
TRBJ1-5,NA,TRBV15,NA,TGTGCCACCAGCAGAGGAGTAGATTATAGCAATCAGCCCCAGCATTTT,CATSRGVDYSNQPQHF
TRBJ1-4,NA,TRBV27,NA,TGTGCCAGCAGTGCCAACAGGGATGTGATGGGGGCTAATGAAAAACTGTTTTTT,CASSANRDVMGANEKLFF
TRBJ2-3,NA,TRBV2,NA,TGTGCCAGCAGGTCCGGGACAACTAGCACAGATACGCAGTATTTT,CASRSGTTSTDTQYF
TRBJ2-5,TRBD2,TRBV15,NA,TGTGCCACCAGCAGGACGAGCGGGAGGGCCCAAGAGACCCAGTACTTC,CATSRTSGRAQETQYF
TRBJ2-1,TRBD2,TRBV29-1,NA,TGCAGCGTCGAAAAAGGACTAGCGGAAGCCTACAATGAGCAGTTCTTC,CSVEKGLAEAYNEQFF
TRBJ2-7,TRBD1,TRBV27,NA,TGTGCCAGCACCAGGACAGGGGGGTCCTACGAGCAGTACTTC,CASTRTGGSYEQYF